Described below is a single T cell receptor beta chain sequence and its context. No antigen is known for it. The study ran its PCR with 60 Vbeta and 13 Jbeta primers. Measured with immunoSEQ multiplex PCR; TCRdb has only the in-frame clones, and not every one. The table shows 100,000 to 150,000 clones, with about 68% occurring only once. Between the trimmed V and J ends, which lost 3 bases and 2 bases, there was a span of 8 bases. The CDR3 extends over 14 amino acids. Germline V gives CDR1 SEHNR, CDR2 FQNEAQ (reference sequence). This entry comes from a study of cytomegalovirus exposure and HLA in healthy donors. Study-wide results and caveats: In a later analysis, V- and J-gene trimming of beta chains associated with a DCLRE1C missense variant, replicated independently.

Sequenced input: PBMCs. This clonotype was obtained from a man between 35 and 55 years old in good health and CMV-seropositive. This chain joins TRBV7-9 and TRBJ1-5; D is perhaps TRBD1 (5 bases). The CDR3 bases are TGTGCCAGCAGCTTTGCCAGGGGCAATCAGCCCCAGCATTTT. It codes for CASSFARGNQPQHF.